These T cell receptor beta chains were read from a single sample in a study of beta chain features in type 1 diabetes. TCRdb keeps only in-frame clones here, not all; method: immunoSEQ multiplex PCR. This sample carries under 250,000 clones, about 25% of them seen once, and the ten largest clones take about 3.9%. Sequenced material: central memory CD4+ T cells from blood. All receptors come from a man aged 30-40 years in good health. The CDR3 runs from the conserved cysteine through the conserved F or W. The D gene is left open where the match is weak. A clone size is listed for some rows: how often the clone was seen (once, few, many), or a class if it is expanded.

cdr3_length: 15; d_call: TRBD1; clone_size: once; j_call: TRBJ2-7; v_call: TRBV5-6; cdr3_aa: CASSLFGQDTYEQYF; cdr3_nt: TGTGCCAGCAGCTTGTTCGGACAGGATACCTACGAGCAGTACTTC
cdr3_length: 14; d_call: TRBD1; clone_size: .; j_call: TRBJ1-4; v_call: TRBV7-9; cdr3_aa: CASSFTTGNEKLFF; cdr3_nt: TGTGCCAGCAGCTTTACGACAGGGAATGAAAAACTGTTTTTT
cdr3_length: 14; d_call: .; clone_size: few; j_call: TRBJ2-3; v_call: TRBV29-1; cdr3_aa: CSVEASRATDTQYF; cdr3_nt: TGCAGCGTTGAGGCTTCGCGGGCAACAGATACGCAGTATTTT
cdr3_length: 11; d_call: .; clone_size: .; j_call: TRBJ2-7; v_call: TRBV6-5; cdr3_aa: CARDSSYEQYF; cdr3_nt: TGTGCCAGGGACTCGTCCTACGAGCAGTACTTC
cdr3_length: 15; d_call: TRBD1; clone_size: .; j_call: TRBJ2-1; v_call: TRBV25-1; cdr3_aa: CASSELGTGSNEQFF; cdr3_nt: TGTGCCAGCAGTGAATTGGGGACAGGGTCAAATGAGCAGTTCTTC
cdr3_length: 14; d_call: .; clone_size: .; j_call: TRBJ2-3; v_call: TRBV5-1; cdr3_aa: CASSPLRGTDTQYF; cdr3_nt: TGCGCCAGCAGTCCGCTCCGAGGCACAGATACGCAGTATTTT
cdr3_length: 14; d_call: .; clone_size: .; j_call: TRBJ2-1; v_call: TRBV12-5; cdr3_aa: CASGPGTSYNEQFF; cdr3_nt: TGTGCTAGTGGTCCCGGGACCTCGTACAATGAGCAGTTCTTC
cdr3_length: 16; d_call: TRBD1; clone_size: .; j_call: TRBJ2-2; v_call: TRBV25-1; cdr3_aa: CASTDPGQGSAGELFF; cdr3_nt: TGTGCCAGCACCGACCCGGGACAGGGGTCGGCCGGGGAGCTGTTTTTT
cdr3_length: 14; d_call: .; clone_size: many; j_call: TRBJ2-3; v_call: TRBV30; cdr3_aa: CAWSESPGTDTQYF; cdr3_nt: TGTGCCTGGAGTGAGTCCCCGGGCACAGATACGCAGTATTTT
cdr3_length: 15; d_call: TRBD1; clone_size: few; j_call: TRBJ2-1; v_call: TRBV9; cdr3_aa: CASSARTGFSNEQFF; cdr3_nt: TGTGCCAGCAGCGCCCGGACAGGGTTCAGCAATGAGCAGTTCTTC
cdr3_length: 13; d_call: .; clone_size: .; j_call: TRBJ2-7; v_call: TRBV5-1; cdr3_aa: CASSFGKNYEQYF; cdr3_nt: TGCGCCAGCAGCTTCGGGAAAAACTACGAGCAGTACTTC
cdr3_length: 15; d_call: .; clone_size: few; j_call: TRBJ2-1; v_call: TRBV9; cdr3_aa: CASSVTPETYNEQFF; cdr3_nt: TGTGCCAGCAGCGTTACTCCGGAAACCTACAATGAGCAGTTCTTC
cdr3_length: 12; d_call: .; clone_size: .; j_call: TRBJ2-1; v_call: TRBV4-3; cdr3_aa: CASTADYNEQFF; cdr3_nt: TGCGCCAGCACGGCAGACTACAATGAGCAGTTCTTC
cdr3_length: 13; d_call: .; clone_size: few; j_call: TRBJ2-7; v_call: TRBV5-5; cdr3_aa: CASSPGRSYEQYF; cdr3_nt: TGTGCCAGCAGCCCTGGACGGTCCTACGAGCAGTACTTC
cdr3_length: 14; d_call: .; clone_size: few; j_call: TRBJ1-5; v_call: TRBV10-3; cdr3_aa: CAIRKGQGSQPQHF; cdr3_nt: TGTGCCATCAGAAAGGGGCAGGGTAGTCAGCCCCAGCATTTT
cdr3_length: 15; d_call: .; clone_size: few; j_call: TRBJ2-6; v_call: TRBV7-2; cdr3_aa: CASTIRVSGANVLTF; cdr3_nt: TGTGCCAGCACTATCAGGGTCTCTGGGGCCAACGTCCTGACTTTC
cdr3_length: 15; d_call: TRBD2; clone_size: .; j_call: TRBJ2-3; v_call: TRBV5-4; cdr3_aa: CASSLASGSTDTQYF; cdr3_nt: TGTGCCAGCAGCTTGGCTAGCGGGAGTACAGATACGCAGTATTTT
cdr3_length: 15; d_call: TRBD1; clone_size: .; j_call: TRBJ1-5; v_call: TRBV7-8; cdr3_aa: CASSFSGGFNQPQHF; cdr3_nt: TGTGCCAGCAGCTTTTCAGGGGGCTTCAATCAGCCCCAGCATTTT
cdr3_length: 19; d_call: .; clone_size: .; j_call: TRBJ2-7; v_call: TRBV21-1; cdr3_aa: CASSKRSGRLIISSYEQYF; cdr3_nt: TGTGCCAGCAGCAAACGGAGCGGGCGTCTCATAATCAGCTCCTACGAGCAGTACTTC
cdr3_length: 13; d_call: .; clone_size: .; j_call: TRBJ2-1; v_call: TRBV10-1; cdr3_aa: CASSDRDYNEQFF; cdr3_nt: TGCGCCAGCAGTGACCGGGACTACAATGAGCAGTTCTTC
cdr3_length: 19; d_call: TRBD2; clone_size: few; j_call: TRBJ2-3; v_call: TRBV18; cdr3_aa: CASSLQPPTSGSSTDTQYF; cdr3_nt: TGTGCCAGCTCACTTCAACCACCGACTAGCGGGTCGAGCACAGATACGCAGTATTTT
cdr3_length: 14; d_call: TRBD2; clone_size: few; j_call: TRBJ2-7; v_call: TRBV30; cdr3_aa: CAWSLLAGSYEQYF; cdr3_nt: TGTGCCTGGAGTCTACTAGCGGGGTCCTACGAGCAGTACTTC
cdr3_length: 15; d_call: .; clone_size: .; j_call: TRBJ2-7; v_call: TRBV7-2; cdr3_aa: CASSFNRDPSYEQYF; cdr3_nt: TGTGCCAGCAGCTTCAACAGGGATCCGTCATACGAGCAGTACTTC
cdr3_length: 15; d_call: .; clone_size: .; j_call: TRBJ2-5; v_call: TRBV15; cdr3_aa: CATSREYGFQETQYF; cdr3_nt: TGTGCCACCAGCAGAGAGTATGGCTTTCAAGAGACCCAGTACTTC
cdr3_length: 14; d_call: TRBD2; clone_size: .; j_call: TRBJ2-3; v_call: TRBV28; cdr3_aa: CATSTSGPTDTQYF; cdr3_nt: TGTGCCACCTCGACTAGCGGCCCCACAGATACGCAGTATTTT
cdr3_length: 15; d_call: TRBD1; clone_size: many; j_call: TRBJ2-7; v_call: TRBV18; cdr3_aa: CASSPGQGVSYEQYF; cdr3_nt: TGTGCCAGCTCCCCGGGACAGGGGGTCTCCTACGAGCAGTACTTC
cdr3_length: 14; d_call: .; clone_size: .; j_call: TRBJ2-1; v_call: TRBV2; cdr3_aa: CASNLATSYNEQFF; cdr3_nt: TGTGCCAGCAACCTGGCTACCTCCTACAATGAGCAGTTCTTC
cdr3_length: 15; d_call: .; clone_size: .; j_call: TRBJ2-2; v_call: TRBV30; cdr3_aa: CAWRTGRSGTGELFF; cdr3_nt: TGTGCCTGGAGGACTGGGAGGTCGGGCACCGGGGAGCTGTTTTTT
cdr3_length: 14; d_call: TRBD1; clone_size: few; j_call: TRBJ1-5; v_call: TRBV30; cdr3_aa: CAWSGTGVNQPQHF; cdr3_nt: TGTGCCTGGAGTGGGACAGGGGTCAATCAGCCCCAGCATTTT
cdr3_length: 14; d_call: .; clone_size: .; j_call: TRBJ2-7; v_call: TRBV9; cdr3_aa: CASSPKGGSYEQYF; cdr3_nt: TGTGCCAGCAGCCCGAAGGGGGGCTCCTACGAGCAGTACTTC
cdr3_length: 15; d_call: .; clone_size: few; j_call: TRBJ2-3; v_call: TRBV5-5; cdr3_aa: CASSFRFMTTDTQYF; cdr3_nt: TGTGCCAGCAGCTTCAGATTCATGACGACAGATACGCAGTATTTT
cdr3_length: 13; d_call: TRBD1; clone_size: .; j_call: TRBJ2-5; v_call: TRBV7-7; cdr3_aa: CASSSDRQETQYF; cdr3_nt: TGTGCCAGCAGCTCGGACAGGCAAGAGACCCAGTACTTC
cdr3_length: 13; d_call: .; clone_size: .; j_call: TRBJ1-2; v_call: TRBV5-1; cdr3_aa: CASSLEGNYGYTF; cdr3_nt: TGCGCCAGCAGCTTGGAGGGGAACTATGGCTACACCTTC
cdr3_length: 13; d_call: .; clone_size: few; j_call: TRBJ2-1; v_call: TRBV7-2; cdr3_aa: CASSLRVENEQFF; cdr3_nt: TGTGCCAGCAGCTTAAGGGTCGAGAATGAGCAGTTCTTC
cdr3_length: 14; d_call: .; clone_size: many; j_call: TRBJ1-5; v_call: TRBV30; cdr3_aa: CAWRSQGPNQPQHF; cdr3_nt: TGTGCCTGGCGATCACAGGGTCCCAATCAGCCCCAGCATTTT
cdr3_length: 12; d_call: TRBD2; clone_size: few; j_call: TRBJ2-3; v_call: TRBV7-2; cdr3_aa: CASSLLAGAGYF; cdr3_nt: TGTGCCAGCAGCCTTCTAGCGGGGGCCGGGTATTTT
cdr3_length: 12; d_call: .; clone_size: few; j_call: TRBJ1-1; v_call: TRBV6-1; cdr3_aa: CASSEHYTEAFF; cdr3_nt: TGTGCCAGCAGTGAACACTACACTGAAGCTTTCTTT
cdr3_length: 12; d_call: .; clone_size: few; j_call: TRBJ2-2; v_call: TRBV29-1; cdr3_aa: CSVEEGPGELFF; cdr3_nt: TGCAGCGTTGAGGAGGGGCCTGGGGAGCTGTTTTTT
cdr3_length: 14; d_call: .; clone_size: many; j_call: TRBJ2-5; v_call: TRBV15; cdr3_aa: CATTPFLGQETQYF; cdr3_nt: TGTGCCACCACCCCGTTCCTAGGCCAGGAGACCCAGTACTTC
cdr3_length: 15; d_call: .; clone_size: .; j_call: TRBJ1-1; v_call: TRBV4-2; cdr3_aa: CASSQDRLGNTEAFF; cdr3_nt: TGTGCCAGCAGCCAAGATAGGCTGGGGAACACTGAAGCTTTCTTT
cdr3_length: 13; d_call: .; clone_size: .; j_call: TRBJ2-7; v_call: TRBV5-1; cdr3_aa: CASSFAGIDEQYF; cdr3_nt: TGCGCCAGCAGCTTTGCGGGGATTGACGAGCAGTACTTC
cdr3_length: 14; d_call: .; clone_size: .; j_call: TRBJ2-5; v_call: TRBV6-5; cdr3_aa: CASSYSAVQETQYF; cdr3_nt: TGTGCCAGCAGTTACTCGGCGGTGCAAGAGACCCAGTACTTC
cdr3_length: 14; d_call: .; clone_size: .; j_call: TRBJ2-3; v_call: TRBV28; cdr3_aa: CATIGGIGTDTQYF; cdr3_nt: TGTGCCACCATTGGGGGTATAGGCACAGATACGCAGTATTTT
cdr3_length: 15; d_call: .; clone_size: few; j_call: TRBJ2-1; v_call: TRBV2; cdr3_aa: CASREQLLDYNEQFF; cdr3_nt: TGTGCCAGCAGGGAACAGTTACTTGATTACAATGAGCAGTTCTTC
cdr3_length: 13; d_call: TRBD2; clone_size: few; j_call: TRBJ2-5; v_call: TRBV30; cdr3_aa: CAWSGLATETQYF; cdr3_nt: TGTGCCTGGAGTGGACTAGCAACGGAGACCCAGTACTTC
cdr3_length: 15; d_call: .; clone_size: .; j_call: TRBJ2-3; v_call: TRBV4-3; cdr3_aa: CASSQVGTNTDTQYF; cdr3_nt: TGCGCCAGCAGCCAGGTCGGGACGAACACAGATACGCAGTATTTT
cdr3_length: 13; d_call: .; clone_size: .; j_call: TRBJ2-3; v_call: TRBV12-2; cdr3_aa: CASRFWVTDTQYF; cdr3_nt: TGTGCAAGTCGCTTCTGGGTCACAGATACGCAGTATTTT
cdr3_length: 14; d_call: TRBD1; clone_size: .; j_call: TRBJ2-1; v_call: TRBV9; cdr3_aa: CASSPSGTGGEQFF; cdr3_nt: TGTGCCAGCAGCCCCTCCGGGACAGGGGGAGAGCAGTTCTTC
cdr3_length: 13; d_call: .; clone_size: .; j_call: TRBJ2-1; v_call: TRBV14; cdr3_aa: CASSFGVYNEQFF; cdr3_nt: TGTGCCAGCAGCTTTGGGGTCTACAATGAGCAGTTCTTC
cdr3_length: 15; d_call: .; clone_size: .; j_call: TRBJ1-2; v_call: TRBV30; cdr3_aa: CAWSVAGAGYYGYTF; cdr3_nt: TGTGCCTGGAGTGTAGCCGGGGCGGGGTACTATGGCTACACCTTC
cdr3_length: 15; d_call: TRBD1; clone_size: .; j_call: TRBJ2-5; v_call: TRBV7-6; cdr3_aa: CASSQLGTGRETQYF; cdr3_nt: TGTGCCAGCAGTCAATTAGGGACAGGGCGGGAGACCCAGTACTTC
cdr3_length: 15; d_call: .; clone_size: .; j_call: TRBJ2-6; v_call: TRBV6-5; cdr3_aa: CASGTFFSGANVLTF; cdr3_nt: TGTGCCTCGGGCACTTTCTTCTCTGGGGCCAACGTCCTGACTTTC
cdr3_length: 15; d_call: .; clone_size: .; j_call: TRBJ2-2; v_call: TRBV7-9; cdr3_aa: CASSLIPVRTGELFF; cdr3_nt: TGTGCCAGCAGCTTAATACCAGTTCGCACCGGGGAGCTGTTTTTT
cdr3_length: 14; d_call: TRBD1; clone_size: .; j_call: TRBJ1-6; v_call: TRBV7-8; cdr3_aa: CASNEGQGNSPLHF; cdr3_nt: TGTGCCAGCAACGAGGGACAGGGGAATTCACCCCTCCACTTT
cdr3_length: 14; d_call: .; clone_size: few; j_call: TRBJ2-3; v_call: TRBV11-2; cdr3_aa: CASSRQDRTDTQYF; cdr3_nt: TGTGCCAGCAGTCGACAGGATCGCACAGATACGCAGTATTTT
cdr3_length: 14; d_call: .; clone_size: few; j_call: TRBJ1-3; v_call: TRBV2; cdr3_aa: CASRGHHSGNTIYF; cdr3_nt: TGTGCCAGCAGGGGACACCACTCTGGAAACACCATATATTTT
cdr3_length: 14; d_call: .; clone_size: .; j_call: TRBJ2-3; v_call: TRBV4-3; cdr3_aa: CASSQGDLGDTQYF; cdr3_nt: TGCGCCAGCAGCCAAGGGGACCTGGGGGATACGCAGTATTTT
cdr3_length: 15; d_call: TRBD1; clone_size: .; j_call: TRBJ2-3; v_call: TRBV5-4; cdr3_aa: CASSLGTGKTDTQYF; cdr3_nt: TGTGCCAGCAGCTTGGGGACAGGGAAAACAGATACGCAGTATTTT